The source of this T cell receptor beta chain is a study of spatial heterogeneity in lung cancer. Study-wide background: The donor group consisted of roughly 76 patients who had untreated, early-stage non-small cell lung cancer.

This clonotype was observed at least ten times. The V gene's germline CDR1 is SQVTM and CDR2 ANQGSEA. The V end lost 0 bases, the J end lost 2 bases, and 5 bases lay between the germline ends. The CDR3 runs to 12 residues. Specified time point: blood at routine non-recurrence follow-up after resection. TCRdb re-called the 5' RACE reads with MiXCR, one entry per CDR3 protein. The sample consists of about 70,000 distinct CDR3 sequences, 8% to 9% of them appearing once. The rearrangement uses TRBV29-1 and TRBJ2-7; the D is unclear. This clonotype originated in a female donor with early-stage non-small cell lung cancer. Sequencing was performed on PBMCs, taken at follow-up. The CDR3 DNA reads TGCAGCGTTGAAGACCGCGCCTACGAGCAGTACTTC. It encodes CSVEDRAYEQYF.